This T cell receptor (beta chain) was sequenced during a study of Ad26.COV2.S vaccination and SARS-CoV-2 variants. Study-level information: Once or twice, 56 days apart, Ad26.COV2.S was delivered intramuscularly.

TCRdb's table, derived via immunoSEQ multiplex PCR, lists solely in-frame clones and lacks some. The table has about 350,000 clones, more than 75% seen once. Sample treatment: around 19 received Ad26.COV2.S at low or high dose, single or two shots; about 5 received placebo; per-sample allocation not given. Repertoires come from day 63 after the first vaccine or placebo injection. Vaccine was an Ad26 vector expressing Wuhan-strain SARS-CoV-2 spike. CDR1 is SQVTM, CDR2 ANQGSEA, per germline. The germline V and J ends were trimmed by 6 bases and 0 bases, with 11 bases remaining between them. This CDR3 contains 13 residues.

The material sequenced was peripheral blood, taken in a trial of Ad26.COV2.S vaccine versus placebo. The V gene is TRBV29-1, the J gene TRBJ1-1, with a possible D match to TRBD1 (5 bases). The source of this sequence is a person aged 18-60 years who received the Ad26.COV2.S COVID-19 vaccine or a placebo. CDR3 region: CSVETAMNTEAFF. CDR3 nucleotide sequence: TGCAGCGTCGAGACAGCCATGAACACTGAAGCTTTCTTT.